This T cell receptor beta chain was identified in a study of blood T cell repertoires in COVID-19. Assay: immunoSEQ multiplex PCR; the TCRdb copy retains only in-frame clones and omits some. The data hold some 86,000 clones, with approximately 90% observed a single time. Deletions cut 7 bases from V and 7 bases from J, with 7 bases between. The V gene's germline CDR1 is KGHDR and CDR2 SFDVKD. This CDR3 comprises 11 residues. The material sequenced was peripheral blood. The clonotype was recovered from a human donor with active COVID-19. The donor label of this sample is uncertain. The V call is TRBV24-1, the J call TRBJ2-1; D is possibly TRBD1 (6 bases). The CDR3 bases are TGTGCCACCAGACAGGGTAATGAGCAGTTCTTC. Its protein is CATRQGNEQFF.